This entry describes one TCR beta chain. This entry comes from a study of OX40 agonist ivuxolimab in advanced cancers. Clones were read by immunoSEQ multiplex PCR, and TCRdb kept only the in-frame ones, dropping some. The table has some 97,000 clones, 90% seen once. Germline CDR1 reads SGHNT; CDR2 reads YYREEE (reference sequence). CDR3 size: 11 residues. V lost 2 bases and J 2 bases, leaving 1 base between the germline ends. The material sequenced was CD4+ or CD8+ T cells sorted from blood, taken in a trial of the OX40 agonist ivuxolimab. The TCR was taken from an adult with an advanced solid tumor such as melanoma, head and neck, liver or kidney cancer. This chain connects TRBV5-4 to TRBJ1-1; no reliable D call. CDR3 sequence: CASSFNTEAFF. CDR3 bases: TGTGCCAGCAGCTTTAACACTGAAGCTTTCTTT.